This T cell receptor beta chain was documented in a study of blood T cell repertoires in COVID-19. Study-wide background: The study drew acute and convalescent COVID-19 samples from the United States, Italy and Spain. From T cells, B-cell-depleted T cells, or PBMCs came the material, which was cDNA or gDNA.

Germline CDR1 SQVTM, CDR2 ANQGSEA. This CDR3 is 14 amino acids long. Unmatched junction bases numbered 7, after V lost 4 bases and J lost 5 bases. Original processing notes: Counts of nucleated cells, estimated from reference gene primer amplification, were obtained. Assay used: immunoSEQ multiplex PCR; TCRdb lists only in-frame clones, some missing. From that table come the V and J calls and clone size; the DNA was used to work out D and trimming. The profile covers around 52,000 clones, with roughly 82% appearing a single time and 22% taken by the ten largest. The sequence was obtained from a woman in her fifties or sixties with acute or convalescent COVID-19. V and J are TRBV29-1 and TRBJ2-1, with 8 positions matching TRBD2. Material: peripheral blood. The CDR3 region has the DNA TGCAGCGTTGCTCGGGGGGGCATTCACAATGAGCAGTTCTTC. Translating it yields CSVARGGIHNEQFF.